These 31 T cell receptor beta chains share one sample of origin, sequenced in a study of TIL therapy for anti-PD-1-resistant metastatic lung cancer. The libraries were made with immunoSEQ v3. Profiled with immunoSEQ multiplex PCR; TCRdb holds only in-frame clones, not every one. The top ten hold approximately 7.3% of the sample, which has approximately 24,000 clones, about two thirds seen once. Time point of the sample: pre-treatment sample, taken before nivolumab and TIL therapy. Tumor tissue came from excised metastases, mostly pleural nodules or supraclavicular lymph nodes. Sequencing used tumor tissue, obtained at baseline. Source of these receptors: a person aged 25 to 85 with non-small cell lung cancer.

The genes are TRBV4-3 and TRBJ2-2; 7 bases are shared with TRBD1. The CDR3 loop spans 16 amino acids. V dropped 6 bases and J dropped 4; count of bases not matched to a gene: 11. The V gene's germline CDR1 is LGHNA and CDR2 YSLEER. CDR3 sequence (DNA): TGCGCCAGCAGACGTTCGACAGGGCCGGGCACCGGGGAGCTGTTTTTT. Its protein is CASRRSTGPGTGELFF.

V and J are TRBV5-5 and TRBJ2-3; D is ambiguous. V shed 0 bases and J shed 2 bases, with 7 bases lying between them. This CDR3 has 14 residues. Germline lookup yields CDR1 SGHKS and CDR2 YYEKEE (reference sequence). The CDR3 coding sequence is TGTGCCAGCAGCTTGGGAATTCCCACAGATACGCAGTATTTT. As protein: CASSLGIPTDTQYF.

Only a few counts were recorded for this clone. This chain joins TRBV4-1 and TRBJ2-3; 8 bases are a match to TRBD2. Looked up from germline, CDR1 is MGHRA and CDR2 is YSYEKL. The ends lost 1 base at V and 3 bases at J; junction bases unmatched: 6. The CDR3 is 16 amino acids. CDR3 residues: CASSQGRGTRTDTQYF. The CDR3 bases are TGCGCCAGCAGCCAAGGAAGGGGGACTAGAACAGATACGCAGTATTTT.

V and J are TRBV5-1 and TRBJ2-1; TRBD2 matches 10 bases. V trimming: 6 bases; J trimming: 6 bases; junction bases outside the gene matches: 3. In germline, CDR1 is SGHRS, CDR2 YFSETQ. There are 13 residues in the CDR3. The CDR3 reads CASTSGGTNEQFF. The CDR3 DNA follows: TGCGCCAGCACTAGCGGGGGTACCAATGAGCAGTTCTTC.

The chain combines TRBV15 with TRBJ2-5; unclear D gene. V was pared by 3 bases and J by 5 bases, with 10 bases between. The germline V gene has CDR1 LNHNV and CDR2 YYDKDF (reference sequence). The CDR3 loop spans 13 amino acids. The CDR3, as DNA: TGTGCCACCAGCAGGCCAACCGGGGAGACCCAGTACTTC. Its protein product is CATSRPTGETQYF. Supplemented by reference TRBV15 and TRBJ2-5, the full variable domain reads DAMVIQNPRYQVTQFGKPVTLSCSQTLNHNVMYWYQQKSSQAPKLLFHYYDKDFNNEADTPDNFQSRRPNTSFCFLDIRSPGLGDTAMYLCATSRPTGETQYFGPGTRLLVL.

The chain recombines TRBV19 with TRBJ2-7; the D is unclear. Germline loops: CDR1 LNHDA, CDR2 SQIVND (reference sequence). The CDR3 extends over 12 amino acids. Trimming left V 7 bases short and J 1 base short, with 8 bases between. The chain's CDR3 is CASNGASYEQYF. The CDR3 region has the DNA TGTGCCAGTAATGGTGCTTCCTACGAGCAGTACTTC.

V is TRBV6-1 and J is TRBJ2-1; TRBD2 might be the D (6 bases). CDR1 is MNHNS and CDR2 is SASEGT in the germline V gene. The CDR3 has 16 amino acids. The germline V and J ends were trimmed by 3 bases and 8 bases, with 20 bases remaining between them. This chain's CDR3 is CASSDGPTPGVDEQFF. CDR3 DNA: TGTGCCAGCAGTGATGGGCCCACCCCGGGGGTGGATGAGCAGTTCTTC.

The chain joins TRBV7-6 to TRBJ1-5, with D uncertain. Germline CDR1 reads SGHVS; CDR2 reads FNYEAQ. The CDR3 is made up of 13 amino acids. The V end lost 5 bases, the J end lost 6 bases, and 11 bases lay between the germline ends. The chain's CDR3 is CASSLASGQPQHF. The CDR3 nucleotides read TGTGCCAGCAGCCTGGCTTCCGGTCAGCCCCAGCATTTT.

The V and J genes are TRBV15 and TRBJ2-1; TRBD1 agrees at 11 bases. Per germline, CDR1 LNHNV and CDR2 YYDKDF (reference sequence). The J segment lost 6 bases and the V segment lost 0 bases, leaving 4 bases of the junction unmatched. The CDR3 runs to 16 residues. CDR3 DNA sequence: TGTGCCACCAGCAGAGATTTAGGACAGGGGGCCAATGAGCAGTTCTTC. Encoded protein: CATSRDLGQGANEQFF.

CDR3 in DNA: TGTGCCAGCAGTCACCACGTGATGGGGACAGATACGCAGTATTTT. This gives the protein CASSHHVMGTDTQYF. V gene TRBV27 combines with J gene TRBJ2-3; D gene unclear. CDR1 is MNHEY and CDR2 is SMNVEV in the germline V gene (reference sequence). The CDR3 length is 15 residues. Trimming took 5 bases from V and 3 from J, leaving 15 bases between them.

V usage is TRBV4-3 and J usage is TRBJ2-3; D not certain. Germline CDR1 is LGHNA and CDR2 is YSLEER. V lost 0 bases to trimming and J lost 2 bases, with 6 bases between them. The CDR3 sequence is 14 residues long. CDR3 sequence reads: CASSQDGSTDTQYF. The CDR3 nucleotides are TGCGCCAGCAGCCAAGATGGTTCCACAGATACGCAGTATTTT.

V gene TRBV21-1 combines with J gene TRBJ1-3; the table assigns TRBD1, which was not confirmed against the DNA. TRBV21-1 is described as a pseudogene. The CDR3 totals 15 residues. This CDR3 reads CASSKPQGRGNTIYF. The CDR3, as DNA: TGTGCCAGCAGCAAACCACAGGGCCGTGGAAACACCATATATTTT.

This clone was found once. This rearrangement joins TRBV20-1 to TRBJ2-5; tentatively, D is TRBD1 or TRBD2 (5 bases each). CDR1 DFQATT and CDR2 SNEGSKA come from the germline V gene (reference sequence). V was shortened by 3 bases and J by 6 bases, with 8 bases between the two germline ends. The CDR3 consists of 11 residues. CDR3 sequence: CSASGAKTQYF. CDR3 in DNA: TGCAGTGCTAGCGGGGCCAAGACCCAGTACTTC.

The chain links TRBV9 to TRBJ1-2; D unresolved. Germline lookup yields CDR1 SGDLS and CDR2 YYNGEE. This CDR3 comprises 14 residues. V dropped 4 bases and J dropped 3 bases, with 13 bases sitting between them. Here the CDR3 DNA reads TGTGCCAGCAGCCAACTCCCAGGCTACTATGGCTACACCTTC. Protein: CASSQLPGYYGYTF.

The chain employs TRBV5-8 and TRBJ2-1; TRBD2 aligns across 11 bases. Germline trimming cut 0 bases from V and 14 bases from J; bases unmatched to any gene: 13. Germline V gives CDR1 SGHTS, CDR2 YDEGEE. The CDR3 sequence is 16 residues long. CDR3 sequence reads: CASSLVVASGGSVEFF. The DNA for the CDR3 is TGTGCCAGCAGCTTGGTGGTGGCTAGCGGGGGGAGTGTGGAGTTCTTC.

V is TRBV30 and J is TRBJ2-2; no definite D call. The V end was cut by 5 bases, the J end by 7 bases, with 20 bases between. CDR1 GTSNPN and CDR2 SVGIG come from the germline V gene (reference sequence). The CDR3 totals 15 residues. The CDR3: CAWLPRTDTLGELFF. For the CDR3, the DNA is TGTGCCTGGCTTCCGAGGACGGATACACTCGGGGAGCTGTTTTTT.

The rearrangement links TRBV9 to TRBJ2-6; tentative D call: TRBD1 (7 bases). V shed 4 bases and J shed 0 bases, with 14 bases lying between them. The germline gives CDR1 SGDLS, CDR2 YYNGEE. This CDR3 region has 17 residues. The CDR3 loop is CASSRGTDLSGANVLTF. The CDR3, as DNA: TGTGCCAGCAGCCGGGGGACAGACCTCTCTGGGGCCAACGTCCTGACTTTC.

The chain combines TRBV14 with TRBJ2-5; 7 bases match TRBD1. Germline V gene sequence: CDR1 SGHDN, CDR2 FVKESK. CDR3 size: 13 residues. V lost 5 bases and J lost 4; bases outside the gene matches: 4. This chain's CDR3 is CASSGYRGETQYF. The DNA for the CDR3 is TGTGCCAGCAGCGGTTACAGGGGAGAGACCCAGTACTTC.

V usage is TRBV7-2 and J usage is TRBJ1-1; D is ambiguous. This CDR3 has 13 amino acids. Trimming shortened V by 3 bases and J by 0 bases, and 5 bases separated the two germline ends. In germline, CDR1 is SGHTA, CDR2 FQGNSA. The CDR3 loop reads CASSLSVNTEAFF. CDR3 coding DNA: TGTGCCAGCAGCTTGAGTGTGAACACTGAAGCTTTCTTT.

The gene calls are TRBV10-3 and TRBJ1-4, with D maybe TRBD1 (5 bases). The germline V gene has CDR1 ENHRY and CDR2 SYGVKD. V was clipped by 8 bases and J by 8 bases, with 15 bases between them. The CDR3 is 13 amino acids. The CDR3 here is CAISGAGQEKLFF. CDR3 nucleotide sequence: TGTGCCATCTCTGGGGCTGGCCAGGAAAAACTGTTTTTT.

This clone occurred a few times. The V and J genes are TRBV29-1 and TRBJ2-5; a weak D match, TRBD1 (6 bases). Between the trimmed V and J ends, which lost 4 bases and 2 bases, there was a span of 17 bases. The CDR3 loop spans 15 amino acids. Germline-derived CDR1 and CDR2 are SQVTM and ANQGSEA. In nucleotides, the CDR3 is TGCAGCGTTGCGCAAGGGGCAGGGGTTCAAGAGACCCAGTACTTC. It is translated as CSVAQGAGVQETQYF. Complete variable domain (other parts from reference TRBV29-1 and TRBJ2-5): SAVISQKPSRDICQRGTSLTIQCQVDSQVTMMFWYRQQPGQSLTLIATANQGSEATYESGFVIDKFPISRPNLTFSTLTVSNMSPEDSSIYLCSVAQGAGVQETQYFGPGTRLLVL.

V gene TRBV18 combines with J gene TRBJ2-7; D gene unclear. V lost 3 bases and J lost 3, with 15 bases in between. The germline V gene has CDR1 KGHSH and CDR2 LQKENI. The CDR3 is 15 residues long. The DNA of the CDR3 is TGTGCCAGCTCACCGGTCAGGAGTTCAAGCTACGAGCAGTACTTC. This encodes CASSPVRSSSYEQYF.

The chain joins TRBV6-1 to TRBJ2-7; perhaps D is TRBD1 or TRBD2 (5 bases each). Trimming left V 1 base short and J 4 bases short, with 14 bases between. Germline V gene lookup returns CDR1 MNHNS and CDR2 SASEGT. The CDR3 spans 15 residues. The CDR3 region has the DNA TGTGCCAGCAGTGAAGGATGGGACGAGCTGTACGAGCAGTACTTC. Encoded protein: CASSEGWDELYEQYF.

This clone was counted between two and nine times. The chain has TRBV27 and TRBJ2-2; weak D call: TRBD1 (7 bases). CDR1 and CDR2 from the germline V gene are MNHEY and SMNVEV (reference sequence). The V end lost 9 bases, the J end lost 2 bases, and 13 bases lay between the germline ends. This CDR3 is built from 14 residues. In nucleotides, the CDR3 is TGTGCCAGTACTCAGGGGGGAAACACCGGGGAGCTGTTTTTT. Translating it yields CASTQGGNTGELFF.

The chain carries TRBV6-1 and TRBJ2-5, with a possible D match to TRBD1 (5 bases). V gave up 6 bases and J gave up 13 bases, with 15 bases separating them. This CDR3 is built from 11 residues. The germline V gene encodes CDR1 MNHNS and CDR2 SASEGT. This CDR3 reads CASRRDRQWYF. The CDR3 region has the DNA TGTGCCAGCAGAAGAGACAGACAATGGTACTTC.

For the CDR3, the DNA is TGTGCCAGCAGCTTAGATCATAACTACGAGCAGTACTTC. The encoded protein is CASSLDHNYEQYF. The chain joins TRBV11-3 to TRBJ2-7; no firm D call. Germline V gene sequence: CDR1 SGHNT, CDR2 YENEEA. This CDR3 contains 13 residues. V was trimmed by 0 bases and J by 3 bases, leaving 6 bases between them.

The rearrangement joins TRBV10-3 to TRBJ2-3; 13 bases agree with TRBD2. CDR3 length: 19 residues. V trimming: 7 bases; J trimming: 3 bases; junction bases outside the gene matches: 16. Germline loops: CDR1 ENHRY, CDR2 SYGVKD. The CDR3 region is CAIKAQGLAGPPWTDTQYF. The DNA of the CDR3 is TGTGCCATCAAGGCTCAGGGACTAGCGGGGCCTCCGTGGACAGATACGCAGTATTTT.

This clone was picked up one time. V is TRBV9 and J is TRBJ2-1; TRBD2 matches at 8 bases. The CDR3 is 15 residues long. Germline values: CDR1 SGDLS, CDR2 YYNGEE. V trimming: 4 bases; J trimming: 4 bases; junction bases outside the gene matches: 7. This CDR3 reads CASSPPGGGYNEQFF. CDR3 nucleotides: TGTGCCAGCAGCCCCCCCGGCGGGGGGTACAATGAGCAGTTCTTC.

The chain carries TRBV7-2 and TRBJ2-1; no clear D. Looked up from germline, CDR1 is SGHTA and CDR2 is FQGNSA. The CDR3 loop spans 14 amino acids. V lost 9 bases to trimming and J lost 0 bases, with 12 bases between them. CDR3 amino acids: CASLRRSSYNEQFF. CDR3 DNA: TGTGCCAGTCTGAGACGTAGCTCCTACAATGAGCAGTTCTTC.

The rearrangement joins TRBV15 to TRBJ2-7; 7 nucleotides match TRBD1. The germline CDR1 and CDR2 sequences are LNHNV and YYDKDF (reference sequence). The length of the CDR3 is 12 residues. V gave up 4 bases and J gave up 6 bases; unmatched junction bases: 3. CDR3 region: CATSTDRAEQYF. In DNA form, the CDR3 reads TGTGCCACCAGCACCGACAGGGCCGAGCAGTACTTC. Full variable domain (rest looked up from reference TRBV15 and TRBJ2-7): DAMVIQNPRYQVTQFGKPVTLSCSQTLNHNVMYWYQQKSSQAPKLLFHYYDKDFNNEADTPDNFQSRRPNTSFCFLDIRSPGLGDTAMYLCATSTDRAEQYFGPGTRLTVT.

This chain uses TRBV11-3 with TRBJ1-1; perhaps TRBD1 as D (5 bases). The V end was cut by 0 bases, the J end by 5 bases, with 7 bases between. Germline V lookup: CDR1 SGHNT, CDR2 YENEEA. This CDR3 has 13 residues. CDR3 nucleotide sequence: TGTGCCAGCAGCTTAGACAGGGTGACTGAAGCTTTCTTT. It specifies CASSLDRVTEAFF.